This T cell receptor (beta chain) was identified in a study of identical twins. Study findings and constraints: Within beta out-of-frame sequences, the excess sharing observed between twins was weaker.

On this clonotype: Its antigen is still unknown.

One entry per CDR3 protein results from TCRdb running MiXCR on the 5' RACE reads. In the table there are around 1.7 million distinct CDR3 sequences, 32% of which are singletons. Healthy Caucasian individuals made up all the donors. The CDR3 is 17 amino acids. Germline V gene sequence: CDR1 SGDLS, CDR2 YYNGEE. The trim removed 0 bases at V and 1 base at J, leaving 8 bases unmatched. Sequencing was done on a sample of cord blood. The clonotype was recovered from a newborn girl in good health. The rearrangement uses TRBV9 and TRBJ2-3; 7 bases are shared with TRBD2. CDR3 sequence reads: CASSVGEGILGTDTQYF. As DNA, the CDR3 is TGTGCCAGCAGCGTAGGGGAGGGGATATTGGGCACAGATACGCAGTATTTT.